The 9 T cell receptor beta chains reported below all come from one sample, sequenced in a study of neurological immune-mediated disorders. MiXCR, applied by TCRdb to the 5' RACE reads, yields one record per CDR3 protein. The sample yields roughly 80,000 distinct CDR3 sequences, over 9% seen once. The sequencing input was PBMCs. The receptors originated from a man in his forties or fifties in good health.

This clonotype was detected a few times. The chain links TRBV6-6 to TRBJ2-5; D perhaps matches TRBD2 (6 bases). Per germline, CDR1 MNHNY and CDR2 SVGAGI (reference sequence). Trimming cost V 10 bases and J 4 bases, with 25 bases left between them. The CDR3 is 16 amino acids. Here the CDR3 DNA reads TGTGCCACCACCCCACCGGGACTCCCAATGAGAGAGACCCAGTACTTC. Amino acids: CATTPPGLPMRETQYF.

This clonotype was found many times. The V call is TRBV2, the J call TRBJ2-5; D assignment may be TRBD1 or TRBD2 (5 bases each). Germline assignment: CDR1 SNHLY and CDR2 FYNNEI. V was clipped by 2 bases and J by 5 bases, with 12 bases between them. This CDR3 has 14 amino acids. The CDR3 coding sequence is TGTGCCAGCAGTGAATTTAGGTGGGGGGAGACCCAGTACTTC. Residues: CASSEFRWGETQYF.

This clonotype was seen ten or more times. The J gene is TRBJ1-3, the V gene TRBV6-5; D call uncertain. This CDR3 is built from 14 residues. With 8 bases removed from V and 0 bases from J, the gap between germline ends came to 11 bases. Germline CDR1 MNHEY, CDR2 SVGAGI. The CDR3 bases are TGTGCCAGCCAGACGGGCACCTCTGGAAACACCATATATTTT. Translation gives CASQTGTSGNTIYF.

This clonotype was detected many times. This rearrangement joins TRBV6-2 or TRBV6-3 to TRBJ2-1; D unclear. CDR3 length: 14 residues. V shed 6 bases and J shed 4 bases, with 13 bases lying between them. The germline V gene has CDR1 MNHEY and CDR2 SVGEGT. Here the CDR3 DNA reads TGTGCCAGCAGACCCCAGCGTCGTTACAATGAGCAGTTCTTC. Its translation is CASRPQRRYNEQFF.

Ten or more counts support this clonotype. The CDR3 nucleotides are TGCGCCAGCAGCCGGCGAGGCCAGGGAGACGAGCAGTACTTC. The encoded protein is CASSRRGQGDEQYF. The chain recombines TRBV5-1 with TRBJ2-7, with D perhaps matching TRBD1 or TRBD2 (5 bases each). The V gene lost 4 bases and the J gene lost 5 bases, with 16 bases spanning the gap. Germline V CDR1 and CDR2: SGHRS, YFSETQ. This CDR3 comprises 14 residues.

This clonotype was counted many times. CDR3 residues: CAIGQTYQETQYF. Written as DNA, the CDR3 is TGTGCCATAGGACAGACCTACCAAGAGACCCAGTACTTC. The chain employs TRBV10-3 and TRBJ2-5; maybe TRBD1 (6 bases). Trimming removed 9 bases from V and 0 bases from J, with 11 bases in between. The CDR3 sequence is 13 residues long. CDR1 is ENHRY, CDR2 SYGVKD, per germline.

There are many counts of this clonotype. The chain couples TRBV6-5 to TRBJ2-2, with TRBD2 matching over 11 bases. V shed 4 bases, J shed 5 bases, and the junction held 15 bases outside the gene matches. The CDR3 loop spans 19 amino acids. Germline assignment: CDR1 MNHEY and CDR2 SVGAGI. CDR3 coding DNA: TGTGCCAGCAGTTTTGGAAATAGCGGGAGGGCCCGGGTTACCGGGGAGCTGTTTTTT. It specifies CASSFGNSGRARVTGELFF.

This clonotype showed up many times. The chain uses TRBV5-1 and TRBJ2-1, with D maybe TRBD2 (6 bases). The CDR3 contains 16 residues. CDR1 and CDR2 from the germline V gene are SGHRS and YFSETQ. V was trimmed by 0 bases and J by 4 bases, leaving 14 bases between them. The CDR3 DNA sequence: TGCGCCAGCAGCTTGGTTGTTAGCCGGGGGTACAATGAGCAGTTCTTC. Translated: CASSLVVSRGYNEQFF.

At least ten counts were recorded for this clonotype. The chain employs TRBV4-2 and TRBJ2-7, with D hard to call. Deletions cut 2 bases from V and 4 bases from J, with 9 bases between. Germline V gives CDR1 LGHNA, CDR2 YNFKEQ. CDR3 size: 13 residues. This CDR3 reads CASSQRLVYEQYF. The CDR3 coding sequence is TGTGCCAGCAGCCAACGACTCGTGTACGAGCAGTACTTC.